The rows below give T cell receptor beta chains drawn from one sample of a study of T cells in Graves' hyperthyroidism and ophthalmopathy. TCRdb passed the multiplex PCR reads through MiXCR, listing each CDR3 protein once. The sample shows 300,000 to 450,000 distinct CDR3 sequences, approximately 14% of them seen only once. Sequences were obtained from blood. The origin of the receptors is a woman aged 55-70 years with Graves' hyperthyroidism. Each CDR3 is given with its conserved first and last residue. D genes are given only for firm matches. The listing skips clone size in some rows; elsewhere it reads once, few, many or a size class.

>TRBV12-3/TRBV12-4|TRBJ2-7|many|TRBD1|16
CASTQGQGASSYEQYF
TGTGCCAGCACCCAAGGACAGGGCGCCAGCTCCTACGAGCAGTACTTC
>TRBV20-1|TRBJ1-5|few|NA|12
CSASGRGQPQHF
TGCAGTGCTAGTGGGCGCGGTCAGCCCCAGCATTTT
>TRBV7-2|TRBJ1-5|many|TRBD1|12
CASSLTGSVQHF
TGTGCCAGCAGCCTGACAGGGTCCGTCCAGCATTTT
>TRBV3-1|TRBJ2-5|many|NA|13
CASSQVERETQYF
TGTGCCAGCAGCCAAGTTGAGAGGGAGACCCAGTACTTC
>TRBV6-1|TRBJ2-7|few|TRBD1|13
CASSPVDRPGQYF
TGTGCCAGCAGTCCAGTGGACAGGCCCGGGCAGTACTTC
>TRBV19|TRBJ1-2|NA|NA|14
CASSWASSGSGYTF
TGTGCCAGTAGTTGGGCCAGCTCGGGAAGTGGCTACACCTTC
>TRBV7-8|TRBJ1-4|many|NA|15
CASSLEAGANEKLFF
TGTGCCAGCAGCCTAGAGGCAGGGGCTAATGAAAAACTGTTTTTT
>TRBV6-2/TRBV6-3|TRBJ2-7|NA|NA|14
CASSYYGEFGEQYF
TGTGCCAGCAGTTACTACGGGGAGTTTGGCGAGCAGTACTTC
>TRBV4-1|TRBJ2-1|few|NA|14
CASSQDLAPGEQFF
TGCGCCAGCAGCCAAGATCTTGCCCCAGGTGAGCAGTTCTTC
>TRBV7-3|TRBJ2-2|NA|NA|16
CASSSRETVNTGELFF
TGTGCCAGCAGCTCGCGTGAGACAGTGAACACCGGGGAGCTGTTTTTT
>TRBV5-8|TRBJ1-1|many|NA|13
CASSLAGIGEAFF
TGTGCCAGCAGCTTGGCCGGGATAGGCGAAGCTTTCTTT
>TRBV20-1|TRBJ2-3|many|NA|15
CSASRYAERTDTQYF
TGCAGTGCCTCCCGTTACGCGGAGCGCACAGATACGCAGTATTTT
>TRBV12-3/TRBV12-4|TRBJ1-2|many|TRBD1|13
CATGTGEVGGYTF
TGTGCCACCGGGACAGGAGAAGTGGGAGGCTACACCTTC
>TRBV12-3/TRBV12-4|TRBJ1-1|many|NA|13
CASSLDRYTEAFF
TGTGCCAGCAGTTTAGACAGATACACTGAAGCTTTCTTT
>TRBV2|TRBJ1-1|many|NA|13
CASRPGSHTEAFF
TGTGCCAGCAGGCCCGGGTCACACACTGAAGCTTTCTTT
>TRBV20-1|TRBJ2-1|many|TRBD2|18
CSARGTSGSTASYNEQFF
TGCAGTGCTAGGGGGACTAGCGGGAGTACGGCATCCTACAATGAGCAGTTCTTC
>TRBV11-2|TRBJ2-1|NA|NA|16
CASKLGGGGAYNEQFF
TGTGCCAGCAAACTGGGTGGGGGCGGAGCCTACAATGAGCAGTTCTTC
>TRBV20-1|TRBJ2-1|many|NA|17
CSARVPAGAGADNEQFF
TGCAGTGCTAGAGTCCCGGCGGGGGCGGGGGCCGATAATGAGCAGTTCTTC
>TRBV7-8|TRBJ1-5|many|NA|18
CASSLGRISDESNQPQHF
TGTGCCAGCAGCTTAGGAAGGATCTCGGACGAAAGCAATCAGCCCCAGCATTTT
>TRBV5-1|TRBJ2-1|many|TRBD2|15
CASSLVLAGDNEQFF
TGCGCCAGCAGCTTGGTTCTAGCGGGAGACAATGAGCAGTTCTTC
>TRBV20-1|TRBJ2-1|NA|TRBD2|20
CSARDTLLKSGSRGYNEQFF
TGCAGTGCTAGAGATACACTACTAAAGAGCGGGAGCAGAGGCTACAATGAGCAGTTCTTC
>TRBV5-1|TRBJ2-5|few|TRBD2|18
CASSLELREARHQETQYF
TGCGCCAGCAGCCTGGAGTTGCGGGAGGCGCGCCACCAAGAGACCCAGTACTTC
>TRBV4-1|TRBJ1-2|few|NA|16
CASSQEGPVAAYGYTF
TGCGCCAGCAGCCAAGAAGGGCCGGTTGCAGCCTATGGCTACACCTTC
>TRBV10-3|TRBJ2-7|many|TRBD2|15
CAISESVAGSDEQYF
TGTGCCATCAGTGAGTCGGTAGCGGGATCTGACGAGCAGTACTTC
>TRBV20-1|TRBJ1-5|many|NA|12
CSAVNSNQPQHF
TGCAGTGCTGTGAATAGCAATCAGCCCCAGCATTTT
>TRBV7-8|TRBJ1-2|NA|NA|14
CASSLGGVNYGYTF
TGTGCCAGCAGCTTAGGAGGGGTCAACTATGGCTACACCTTC
>TRBV6-2/TRBV6-3|TRBJ2-3|NA|TRBD2|16
CASSYSRTSGLDTQYF
TGTGCCAGCAGTTACTCGAGGACTAGCGGTCTCGATACGCAGTATTTT
>TRBV7-2|TRBJ1-2|NA|TRBD1|16
CASSLNRQGAAYGYTF
TGTGCCAGCAGCTTAAATCGTCAGGGGGCGGCCTATGGCTACACCTTC
>TRBV11-2|TRBJ2-6|many|NA|16
CASSFQAGSGANVLTF
TGTGCCAGCAGCTTCCAAGCTGGCTCTGGGGCCAACGTCCTGACTTTC
>TRBV20-1|TRBJ2-1|once|TRBD2|16
CSAMVAGSQTYNEQFF
TGCAGTGCCATGGTAGCGGGAAGCCAGACTTACAATGAGCAGTTCTTC
>TRBV3-1|TRBJ1-1|many|TRBD1|16
CASSPWGGQGNTEAFF
TGTGCCAGCAGCCCGTGGGGCGGACAGGGAAACACTGAAGCTTTCTTT
>TRBV30|TRBJ1-2|many|TRBD1|13
CAWSGQGGYGYTF
TGTGCCTGGAGTGGACAGGGTGGCTATGGCTACACCTTC
>TRBV15|TRBJ2-7|few|NA|14
CATSRPAASYEQYF
TGTGCCACCAGCAGACCGGCGGCCTCCTACGAGCAGTACTTC
>TRBV27|TRBJ2-7|many|TRBD1|14
CASSRGTGANEQYF
TGTGCCAGCAGCCGCGGGACAGGGGCGAACGAGCAGTACTTC
>TRBV5-6|TRBJ2-7|many|TRBD2|14
CASSPAGGLYEQYF
TGTGCCAGCAGCCCAGCGGGAGGGCTCTACGAGCAGTACTTC
>TRBV20-1|TRBJ2-1|few|NA|13
CSAREVISDEQFF
TGCAGTGCTAGAGAGGTGATCAGCGATGAGCAGTTCTTC
>TRBV6-1|TRBJ2-2|many|NA|19
CASTVTGTGRNTNTGELFF
TGTGCCAGCACAGTAACAGGGACGGGCCGAAACACGAACACCGGGGAGCTGTTTTTT
>TRBV7-3|TRBJ2-7|NA|NA|13
CASSDGRSYEQYF
TGTGCCAGCAGCGACGGGAGAAGCTACGAGCAGTACTTC
>TRBV19|TRBJ2-7|few|NA|16
CASSIFASNRAHEQYF
TGTGCCAGTAGTATATTCGCGTCGAACCGGGCCCACGAGCAGTACTTC
>TRBV7-2|TRBJ1-1|many|TRBD1|12
CASSLRTGVAFF
TGTGCCAGCAGCTTGAGGACAGGGGTAGCTTTCTTT
>TRBV20-1|TRBJ2-5|many|TRBD2|15
CSAKRLAGTQETQYF
TGCAGTGCTAAGAGGCTAGCGGGGACCCAAGAGACCCAGTACTTC
>TRBV7-9|TRBJ2-5|NA|TRBD2|15
CASSPGLGEQETQYF
TGTGCCAGCAGCCCCGGACTAGGAGAACAAGAGACCCAGTACTTC
>TRBV19|TRBJ2-5|few|TRBD1|18
CASSSRRHGTGAPGTQYF
TGTGCCAGTAGTTCCCGGCGGCACGGGACAGGCGCGCCGGGGACCCAGTACTTC
>TRBV20-1|TRBJ2-7|many|NA|13
CSARDNKLYEQYF
TGCAGTGCTAGAGATAACAAGCTTTACGAGCAGTACTTC
>TRBV24-1|TRBJ2-2|many|TRBD2|14
CATRVAGGAGELFF
TGTGCCACCAGGGTCGCGGGAGGCGCCGGGGAGCTGTTTTTT
>TRBV13|TRBJ1-3|NA|NA|14
CVAKPRLSGNTIYF
TGTGTCGCGAAGCCCAGGCTCTCTGGAAACACCATATATTTT
>TRBV28|TRBJ1-5|many|NA|13
CASQTLGNQPQHF
TGTGCCAGCCAAACACTGGGGAATCAGCCCCAGCATTTT
>TRBV7-9|TRBJ1-5|many|NA|15
CASSLGGTHNQPQHF
TGTGCCAGCAGCTTAGGTGGGACCCATAATCAGCCCCAGCATTTT
>TRBV5-1|TRBJ2-7|many|NA|20
CASSLVAVTGWRENFEEQYF
TGCGCCAGCAGCTTGGTGGCAGTGACAGGGTGGCGGGAGAACTTCGAGGAGCAGTACTTC
>TRBV12-3/TRBV12-4|TRBJ1-1|many|NA|14
CASSLQGQGTEAFF
TGTGCCAGCAGTTTACAGGGCCAGGGGACTGAAGCTTTCTTT
>TRBV3-1|TRBJ2-1|many|NA|14
CASSPDYTYNEQFF
TGTGCCAGCAGCCCAGACTACACCTACAATGAGCAGTTCTTC
>TRBV12-5|TRBJ2-3|many|NA|16
CASGLVLGQGHGTQYF
TGTGCTAGTGGTTTGGTACTGGGGCAGGGTCATGGTACGCAGTATTTT
>TRBV10-3|TRBJ2-7|NA|TRBD2|14
CAISGASGIYEQYF
TGTGCCATCAGTGGGGCTAGCGGGATCTACGAGCAGTACTTC